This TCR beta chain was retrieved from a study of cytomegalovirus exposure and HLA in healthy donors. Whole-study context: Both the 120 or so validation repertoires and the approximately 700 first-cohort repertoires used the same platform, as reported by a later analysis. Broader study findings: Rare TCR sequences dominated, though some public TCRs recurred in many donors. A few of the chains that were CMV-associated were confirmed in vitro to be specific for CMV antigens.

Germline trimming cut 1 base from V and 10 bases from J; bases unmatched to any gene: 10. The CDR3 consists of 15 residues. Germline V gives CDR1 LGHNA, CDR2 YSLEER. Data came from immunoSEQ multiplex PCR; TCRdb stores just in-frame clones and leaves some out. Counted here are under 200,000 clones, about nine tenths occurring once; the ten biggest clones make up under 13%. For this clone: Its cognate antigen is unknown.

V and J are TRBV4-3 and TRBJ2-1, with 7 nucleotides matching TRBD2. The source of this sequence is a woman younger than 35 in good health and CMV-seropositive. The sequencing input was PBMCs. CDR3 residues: CASSQGAGAGGEQFF. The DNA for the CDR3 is TGCGCCAGCAGCCAAGGCGCGGGAGCGGGTGGGGAGCAGTTCTTC.